This TCR beta chain is from a study of blood T cells in healthy people across ages. Details on this clonotype: The junction shows a germline mismatch at one end, possibly a read error.

The CDR3 runs to 16 residues. Per the germline V gene, CDR1 is SGHAT and CDR2 is FQNNGV. A second about 6 to 12 cycle PCR used barcoded and J-beta primers. In TCRdb, the 5' RACE reads were re-called with MiXCR into one record per CDR3 protein. The table shows 760,000 or so distinct CDR3 sequences, with around a quarter occurring only once. The data were also submitted as part of a second study, on T cells of mothers and their children. That paper states: Sample barcodes and 2-4 random nucleotides came from the second PCR's M1S primer.

The sequenced sample was blood. The clonotype was recovered from a boy between 10 and 17 years old in good health. The genes are TRBV11-2 and TRBJ2-1; the D is unclear. DNA of the CDR3: TGTGCCAGCAGCGTAGACCCAGTGAGCTCCTACAATGAGCAGTTCTTC. Protein product: CASSVDPVSSYNEQFF.